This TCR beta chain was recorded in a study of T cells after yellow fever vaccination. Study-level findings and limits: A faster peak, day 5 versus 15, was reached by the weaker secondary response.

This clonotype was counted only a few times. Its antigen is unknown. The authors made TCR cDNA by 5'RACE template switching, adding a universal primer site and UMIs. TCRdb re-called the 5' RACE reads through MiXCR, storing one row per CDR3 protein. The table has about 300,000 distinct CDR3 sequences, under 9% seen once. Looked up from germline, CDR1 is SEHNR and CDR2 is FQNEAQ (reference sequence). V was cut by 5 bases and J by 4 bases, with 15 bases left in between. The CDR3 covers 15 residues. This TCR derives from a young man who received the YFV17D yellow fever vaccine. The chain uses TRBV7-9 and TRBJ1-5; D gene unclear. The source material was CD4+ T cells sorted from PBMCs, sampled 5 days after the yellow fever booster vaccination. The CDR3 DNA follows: TGTGCCAGCAGCCCCGGTGAAGCCAGAAATCAGCCCCAGCATTTT. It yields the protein CASSPGEARNQPQHF.